The rows below give T cell receptor beta chains drawn from one sample of a study of monozygotic twins with inflammatory bowel disease. Reanalyzing the 5' RACE reads, TCRdb keeps one entry per CDR3 protein, without DNA. The sample totals some 170,000 distinct CDR3 sequences. Specimen: blood. Source of these receptors: a human donor with ulcerative colitis or Crohn's disease, or a healthy co-twin of an affected twin (not recorded which). CDR3s include the opening cysteine and the closing phenylalanine or tryptophan.

J gene	V gene	CDR3 protein
TRBJ2-1	TRBV20-1	CSARNPSGGTDEQFF
TRBJ2-1	TRBV20-1	CSAPERGGAKWLNEQFF
TRBJ1-2	TRBV9	CASDRVDSGYTF
TRBJ1-1	TRBV5-1	CASSLRPGGTEAFF
TRBJ2-5	TRBV11-2	CASSLSEGAGETQYF
TRBJ2-1	TRBV20-1	CSARSYNEQFF
TRBJ2-2	TRBV29-1	CSVDRGSTGELFF
TRBJ1-2	TRBV5-1	CASSLDQSNYGYTF
TRBJ2-7	TRBV7-2	CASSYAPTYEQYF
TRBJ1-2	TRBV29-1	CSVEVWQGIGGYTF
TRBJ1-3	TRBV4-3	CASSQEGRGNTIYF
TRBJ2-1	TRBV11-2	CASSQGLAGGGEQFF
TRBJ2-6	TRBV28	CASSPVGGAGANVLTF
TRBJ2-3	TRBV20-1	CSAGLAGGDTQYF
TRBJ2-7	TRBV5-1	CASSGTSTYEQYF
TRBJ2-1	TRBV6-2/TRBV6-3	CASSQGLAGGHNEQFF
TRBJ1-4	TRBV18	CASSPQTGVGDEKLFF
TRBJ2-1	TRBV5-1	CASSSPGVSGYNEQFF
TRBJ1-5	TRBV30	CAWSGADRYNQPQHF
TRBJ1-2	TRBV5-1	CASSLAPVGDGYTF
TRBJ2-1	TRBV5-1	CASGSPPYNEQFF
TRBJ1-6	TRBV20-1	CSAKTGDSPLHF
TRBJ2-3	TRBV6-1	CASRPRTTRHTQYF
TRBJ2-1	TRBV11-2	CASSSSGPEQFF
TRBJ1-4	TRBV29-1	CSVGGSAVSEKLFF
TRBJ1-5	TRBV3-1	CASSQESREAGNQPQHF
TRBJ2-1	TRBV5-4	CASSFSRGSGLHEQFF
TRBJ2-2	TRBV29-1	CSVEKDRGKPGELFF
TRBJ1-3	TRBV18	CASSPRATGNTIYF
TRBJ2-7	TRBV5-4	CASSPPGTPYEQYF
TRBJ2-2	TRBV28	CASSLRGAPRGSNTGELFF
TRBJ2-1	TRBV6-5	CASSYGGLAGEVDEQFF
TRBJ2-1	TRBV20-1	CSARLGLAGGNEQFF
TRBJ2-7	TRBV2	CASSFGGTAGEQYF
TRBJ2-5	TRBV5-4	CASRPGGQETQYF
TRBJ2-5	TRBV7-2	CASSLGGSTEETQYF
TRBJ1-1	TRBV24-1	CATSAATGGYTEAFF
TRBJ2-7	TRBV7-2	CASSRKTGYEQYF
TRBJ2-1	TRBV7-2	CASSSSDVHEQFF
TRBJ1-1	TRBV12-3/TRBV12-4	CASSSHPGTGRTEAFF